Listed here is a single T cell receptor beta chain. The data originate from a study of blood T cell repertoires in COVID-19. Study-level background: Samples taken during acute and convalescent COVID-19 were collected in the United States, Italy and Spain. PBMCs, B-cell-depleted T cells, or T cells were the source of the cDNA or gDNA that made up the material.

Original data processing: It was from reference gene primer amplification that nucleated cell counts were estimated. Assay used: immunoSEQ multiplex PCR; TCRdb lists only in-frame clones, some missing. V, J and clone size derive from that table, while D and trimming were established from the DNA sequence. The sample shows fewer than 350,000 clones, nearly 90% of them seen only once. The participants were between roughly 18 and 90 years old and came from about two dozen US areas. The sequence was collected from a woman aged 18-29 years with acute COVID-19. The specimen was PBMCs or T cells enriched from blood (not recorded which).

The CDR3 DNA reads as TGTGCCAGCAGTGAATTAGCGGGAGCCGATACGCAGTATTTT. Translated, it gives CASSELAGADTQYF. The chain links TRBV2 to TRBJ2-3; 9 bases map to TRBD2. Trimming took 2 bases from V and 6 from J; bases not matched to a gene: 3. Per the germline V gene, CDR1 is SNHLY and CDR2 is FYNNEI. The CDR3 is 14 amino acids.